This T cell receptor beta chain stems from a study of shared clonotypes between healthy human individuals. Findings of the study overall: Larger estimated richness was generally recorded for naive subsets relative to memory subsets.

The germline gives CDR1 MNHNS, CDR2 SASEGT. The CDR3 covers 15 residues. Between the trimmed V and J ends, which lost 4 bases and 4 bases, there was a span of 16 bases. Naive CD8 cells lacked CD45RO, underwent positive selection for CCR7 and left out terminally differentiated effector memory CD45RA+ cells. Clones were read by immunoSEQ multiplex PCR, and TCRdb kept only the in-frame ones, dropping some. The profile covers around 2,000,000 clones, with about 95% appearing a single time and more than 0.95% taken by the ten largest. Regarding this clone: Its antigen is not known.

This chain connects TRBV6-1 to TRBJ1-2; D is possibly TRBD1 (5 bases). Material: naive CD8+ T cells sorted from blood. The receptor was derived from a man aged 18 to 35 in good health. The CDR3 protein is CASSVVSGPFYGYTF. In DNA, the CDR3 is TGTGCCAGCAGTGTCGTCTCAGGGCCATTCTATGGCTACACCTTC.